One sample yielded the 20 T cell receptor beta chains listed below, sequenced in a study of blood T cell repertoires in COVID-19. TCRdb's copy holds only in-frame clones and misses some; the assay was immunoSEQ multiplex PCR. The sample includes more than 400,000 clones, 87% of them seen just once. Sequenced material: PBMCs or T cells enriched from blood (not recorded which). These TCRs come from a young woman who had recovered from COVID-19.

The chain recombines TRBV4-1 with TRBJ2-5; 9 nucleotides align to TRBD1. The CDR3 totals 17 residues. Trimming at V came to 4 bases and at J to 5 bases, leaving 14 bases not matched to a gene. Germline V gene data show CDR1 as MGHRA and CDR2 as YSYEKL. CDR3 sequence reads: CASSPQQGAEGLETQYF. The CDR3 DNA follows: TGCGCCAGCAGCCCCCAACAGGGGGCGGAGGGGTTGGAGACCCAGTACTTC.

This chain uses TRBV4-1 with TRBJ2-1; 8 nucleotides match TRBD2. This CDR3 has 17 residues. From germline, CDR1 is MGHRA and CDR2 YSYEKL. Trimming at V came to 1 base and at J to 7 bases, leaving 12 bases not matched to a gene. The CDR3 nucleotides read TGCGCCAGCAGCCAAGTGAAGCGGGGGATTCCCTCAAATGAGCAGTTCTTC. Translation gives CASSQVKRGIPSNEQFF.

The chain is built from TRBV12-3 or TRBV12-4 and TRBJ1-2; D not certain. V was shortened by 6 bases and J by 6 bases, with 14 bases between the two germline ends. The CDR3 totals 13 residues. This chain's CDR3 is CASRPVAGHGYTF. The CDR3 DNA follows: TGTGCCAGCAGGCCGGTTGCAGGTCATGGCTACACCTTC.

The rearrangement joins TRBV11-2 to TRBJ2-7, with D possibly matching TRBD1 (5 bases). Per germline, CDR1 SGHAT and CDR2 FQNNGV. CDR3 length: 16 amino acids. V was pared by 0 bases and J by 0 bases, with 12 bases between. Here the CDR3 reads CASSLDGAPNSYEQYF. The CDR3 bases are TGTGCCAGCAGCTTAGATGGGGCACCAAACTCCTACGAGCAGTACTTC.

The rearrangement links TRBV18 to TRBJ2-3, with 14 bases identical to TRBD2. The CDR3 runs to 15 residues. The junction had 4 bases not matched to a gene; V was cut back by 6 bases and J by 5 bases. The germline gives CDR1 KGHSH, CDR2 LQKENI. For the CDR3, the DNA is TGTGCCAGCTCTCCGACTAGCGGGGGGGAAGATACGCAGTATTTT. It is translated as CASSPTSGGEDTQYF. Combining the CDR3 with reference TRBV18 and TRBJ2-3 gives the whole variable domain NAGVMQNPRHLVRRRGQEARLRCSPMKGHSHVYWYRQLPEEGLKFMVYLQKENIIDESGMPKERFSAEFPKEGPSILRIQQVVRGDSAAYFCASSPTSGGEDTQYFGPGTRLTVL.

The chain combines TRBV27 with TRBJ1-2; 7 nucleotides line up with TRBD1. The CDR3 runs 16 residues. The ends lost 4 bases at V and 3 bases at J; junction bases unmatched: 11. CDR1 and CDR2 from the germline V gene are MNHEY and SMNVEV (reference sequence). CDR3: CASSSRAPTGDYGYTF. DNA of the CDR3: TGTGCCAGCAGTTCTAGGGCACCTACAGGGGACTATGGCTACACCTTC.

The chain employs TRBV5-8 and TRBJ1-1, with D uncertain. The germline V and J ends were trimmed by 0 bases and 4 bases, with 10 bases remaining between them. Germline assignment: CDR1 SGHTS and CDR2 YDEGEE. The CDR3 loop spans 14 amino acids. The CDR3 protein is CASSLVEGITEAFF. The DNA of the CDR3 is TGTGCCAGCAGCTTGGTAGAGGGAATCACTGAAGCTTTCTTT.

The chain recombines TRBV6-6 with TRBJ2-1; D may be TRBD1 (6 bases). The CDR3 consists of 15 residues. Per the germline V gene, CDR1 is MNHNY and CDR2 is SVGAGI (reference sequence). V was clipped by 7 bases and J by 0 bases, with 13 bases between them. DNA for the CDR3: TGTGCCAGCAACAGGGCCACCCACTCCTACAATGAGCAGTTCTTC. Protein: CASNRATHSYNEQFF.

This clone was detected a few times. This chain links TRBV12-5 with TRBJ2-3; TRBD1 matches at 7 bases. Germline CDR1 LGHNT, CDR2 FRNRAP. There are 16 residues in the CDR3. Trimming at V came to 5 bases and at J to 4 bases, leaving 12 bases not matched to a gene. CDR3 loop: CASGDQIRDSSDTQYF. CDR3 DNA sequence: TGTGCTAGTGGTGACCAAATCAGGGACAGCTCAGATACGCAGTATTTT.

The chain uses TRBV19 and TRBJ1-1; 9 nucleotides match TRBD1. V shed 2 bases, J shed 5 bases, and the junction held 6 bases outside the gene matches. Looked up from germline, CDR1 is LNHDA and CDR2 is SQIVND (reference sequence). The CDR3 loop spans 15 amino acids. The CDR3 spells CASSIRTGDRTEAFF. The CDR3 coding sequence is TGTGCCAGTAGTATACGGACAGGGGATCGAACTGAAGCTTTCTTT.

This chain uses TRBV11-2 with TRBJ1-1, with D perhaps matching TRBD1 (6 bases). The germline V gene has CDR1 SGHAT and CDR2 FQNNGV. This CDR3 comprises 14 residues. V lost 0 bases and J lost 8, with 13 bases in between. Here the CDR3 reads CASSLDGGAQEAFF. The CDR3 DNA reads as TGTGCCAGCAGCTTAGATGGGGGGGCGCAGGAAGCTTTCTTT.

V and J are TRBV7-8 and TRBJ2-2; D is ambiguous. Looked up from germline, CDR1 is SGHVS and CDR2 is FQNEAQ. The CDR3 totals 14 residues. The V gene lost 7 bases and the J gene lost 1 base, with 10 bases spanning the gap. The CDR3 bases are TGTGCCAGCACTACTCCTAGGAACACCGGGGAGCTGTTTTTT. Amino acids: CASTTPRNTGELFF.

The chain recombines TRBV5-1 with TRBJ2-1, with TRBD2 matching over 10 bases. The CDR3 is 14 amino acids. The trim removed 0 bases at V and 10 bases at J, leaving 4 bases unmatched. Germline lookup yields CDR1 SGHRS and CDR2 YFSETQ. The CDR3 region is CASSLAPGLAEQFF. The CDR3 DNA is TGCGCCAGCAGCTTGGCCCCGGGACTAGCGGAGCAGTTCTTC.

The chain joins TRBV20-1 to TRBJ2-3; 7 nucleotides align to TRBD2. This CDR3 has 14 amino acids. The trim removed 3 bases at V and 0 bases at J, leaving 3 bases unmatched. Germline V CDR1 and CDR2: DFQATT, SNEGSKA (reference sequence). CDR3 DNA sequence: TGCAGTGCTAGTCCTAGCGGCAGCACAGATACGCAGTATTTT. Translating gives CSASPSGSTDTQYF.

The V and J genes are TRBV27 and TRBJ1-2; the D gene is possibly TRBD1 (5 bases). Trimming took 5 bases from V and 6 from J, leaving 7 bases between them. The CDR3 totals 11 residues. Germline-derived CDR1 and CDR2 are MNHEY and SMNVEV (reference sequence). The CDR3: CASSQGNGYTF. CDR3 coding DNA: TGTGCCAGCAGTCAGGGCAATGGCTACACCTTC.

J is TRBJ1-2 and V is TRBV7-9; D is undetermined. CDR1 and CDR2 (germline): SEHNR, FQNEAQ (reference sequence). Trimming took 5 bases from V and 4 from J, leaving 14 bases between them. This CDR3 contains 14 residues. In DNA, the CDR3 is TGTGCCAGCAGCCGGGTCGGGGTGGGCTATGGCTACACCTTC. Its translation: CASSRVGVGYGYTF.

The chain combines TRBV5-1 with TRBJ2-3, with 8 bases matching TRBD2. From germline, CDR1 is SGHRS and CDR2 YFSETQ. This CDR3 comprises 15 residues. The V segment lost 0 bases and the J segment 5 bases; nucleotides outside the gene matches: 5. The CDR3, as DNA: TGCGCCAGCAGCTTGGAAGACGCGGGAGGAGATACGCAGTATTTT. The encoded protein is CASSLEDAGGDTQYF.

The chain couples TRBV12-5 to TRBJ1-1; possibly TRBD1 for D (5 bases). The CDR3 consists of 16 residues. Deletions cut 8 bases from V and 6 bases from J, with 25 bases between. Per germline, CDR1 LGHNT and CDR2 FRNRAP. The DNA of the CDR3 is TGTGCTAGTCTAAGGATTTTGGGCAGGGAATCCCCTGAAGCTTTCTTT. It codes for CASLRILGRESPEAFF.

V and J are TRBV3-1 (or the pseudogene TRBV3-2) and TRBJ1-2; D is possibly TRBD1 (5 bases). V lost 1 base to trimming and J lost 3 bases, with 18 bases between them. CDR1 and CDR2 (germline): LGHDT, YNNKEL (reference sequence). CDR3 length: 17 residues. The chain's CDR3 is CASSQGFRDLGDYGYTF. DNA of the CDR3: TGTGCCAGCAGCCAAGGGTTCAGGGATTTAGGTGACTATGGCTACACCTTC.

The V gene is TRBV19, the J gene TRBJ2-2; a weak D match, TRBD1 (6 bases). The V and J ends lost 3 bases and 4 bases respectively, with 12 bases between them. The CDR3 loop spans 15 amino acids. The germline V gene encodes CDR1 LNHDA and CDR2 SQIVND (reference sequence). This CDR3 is CASSIIQGSTGELFF. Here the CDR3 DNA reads TGTGCCAGTAGTATTATACAGGGAAGCACCGGGGAGCTGTTTTTT.